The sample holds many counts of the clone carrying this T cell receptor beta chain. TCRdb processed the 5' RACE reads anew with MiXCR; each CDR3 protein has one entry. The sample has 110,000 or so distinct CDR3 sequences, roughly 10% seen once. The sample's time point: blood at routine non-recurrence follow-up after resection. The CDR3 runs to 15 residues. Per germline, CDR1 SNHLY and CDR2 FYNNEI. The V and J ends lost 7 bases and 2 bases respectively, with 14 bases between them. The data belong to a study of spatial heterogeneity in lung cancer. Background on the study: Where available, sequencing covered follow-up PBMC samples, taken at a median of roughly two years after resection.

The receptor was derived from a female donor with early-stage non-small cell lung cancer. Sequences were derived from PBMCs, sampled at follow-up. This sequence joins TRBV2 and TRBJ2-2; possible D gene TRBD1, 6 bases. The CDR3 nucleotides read TGTGCCAGCACCGCCGGGACACTAAACACCGGGGAGCTGTTTTTT. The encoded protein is CASTAGTLNTGELFF.